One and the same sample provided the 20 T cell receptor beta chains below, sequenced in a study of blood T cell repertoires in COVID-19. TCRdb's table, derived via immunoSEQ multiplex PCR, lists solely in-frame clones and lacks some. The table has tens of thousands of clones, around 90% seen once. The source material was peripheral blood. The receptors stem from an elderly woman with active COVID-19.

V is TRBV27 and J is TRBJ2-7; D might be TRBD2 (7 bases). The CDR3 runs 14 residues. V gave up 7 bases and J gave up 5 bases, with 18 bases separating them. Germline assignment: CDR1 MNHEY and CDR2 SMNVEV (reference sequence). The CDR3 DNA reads TGTGCCAGCAAAAAGGGGGGGGAGAGCGACGAGCAGTACTTC. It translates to CASKKGGESDEQYF.

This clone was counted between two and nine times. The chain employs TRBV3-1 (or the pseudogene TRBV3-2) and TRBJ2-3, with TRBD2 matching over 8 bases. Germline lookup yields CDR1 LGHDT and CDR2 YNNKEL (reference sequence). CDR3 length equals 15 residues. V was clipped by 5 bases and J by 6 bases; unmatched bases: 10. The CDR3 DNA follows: TGTGCCAGCAGCGGATTAGCGGGAAAAATTGATACGCAGTATTTT. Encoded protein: CASSGLAGKIDTQYF.

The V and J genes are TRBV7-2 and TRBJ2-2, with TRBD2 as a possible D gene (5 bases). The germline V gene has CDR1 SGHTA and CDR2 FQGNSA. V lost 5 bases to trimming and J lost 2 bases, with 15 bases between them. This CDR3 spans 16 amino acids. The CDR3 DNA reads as TGTGCCAGCAGCAGCGGACCCAAAGTAAACACCGGGGAGCTGTTTTTT. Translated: CASSSGPKVNTGELFF.

CDR3 sequence: CASSSRTRGAETQYF. The CDR3 nucleotides read TGTGCCAGCTCATCTCGGACCCGGGGGGCTGAGACCCAGTACTTC. The V and J genes are TRBV18 and TRBJ2-5; tentatively, D is TRBD2 (7 bases). There are 15 residues in the CDR3. The germline gives CDR1 KGHSH, CDR2 LQKENI. Deletions cut 5 bases from V and 5 bases from J, with 18 bases between.

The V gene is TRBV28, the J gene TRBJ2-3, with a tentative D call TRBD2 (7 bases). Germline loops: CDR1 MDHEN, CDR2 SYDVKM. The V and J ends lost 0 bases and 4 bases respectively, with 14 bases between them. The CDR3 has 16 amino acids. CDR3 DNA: TGTGCCAGCAGTTTATGGAGAGGGGGGGTGGCAGATACGCAGTATTTT. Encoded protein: CASSLWRGGVADTQYF.

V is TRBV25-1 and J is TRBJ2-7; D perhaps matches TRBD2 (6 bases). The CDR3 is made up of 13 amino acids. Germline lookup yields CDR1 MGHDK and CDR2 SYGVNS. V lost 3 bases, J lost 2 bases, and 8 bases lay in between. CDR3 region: CASSEAGTYEQYF. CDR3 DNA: TGTGCCAGCAGTGAGGCGGGGACCTACGAGCAGTACTTC.

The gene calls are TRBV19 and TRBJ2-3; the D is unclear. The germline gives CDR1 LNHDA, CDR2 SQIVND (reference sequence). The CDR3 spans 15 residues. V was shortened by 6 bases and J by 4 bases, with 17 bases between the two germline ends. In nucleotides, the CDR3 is TGTGCCAGTAGGCGAGTCAACCAACCCGCAGATACGCAGTATTTT. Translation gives CASRRVNQPADTQYF.

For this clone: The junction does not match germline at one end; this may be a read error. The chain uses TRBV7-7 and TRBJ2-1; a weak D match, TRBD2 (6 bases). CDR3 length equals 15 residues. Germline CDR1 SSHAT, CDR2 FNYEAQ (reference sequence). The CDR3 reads CASSTQVGEVGEQFF. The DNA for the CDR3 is TGTGCTAGCAGCACCCAGGTGGGGGAGGTTGGTGAGCAGTTCTTC. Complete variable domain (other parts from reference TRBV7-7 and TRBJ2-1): GAGVSQSPRYKVTKRGQDVTLRCDPISSHATLYWYQQALGQGPEFLTYFNYEAQPDKSGLPSDRFSAERPEGSISTLTIQRTEQRDSAMYRCASSTQVGEVGEQFFGPGTRLTVL.

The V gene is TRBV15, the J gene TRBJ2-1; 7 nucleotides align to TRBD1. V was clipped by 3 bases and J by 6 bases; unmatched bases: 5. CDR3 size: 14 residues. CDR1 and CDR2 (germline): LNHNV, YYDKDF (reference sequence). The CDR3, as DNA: TGTGCCACCAGCAGCGCGAGACAGGGCAATGAGCAGTTCTTC. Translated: CATSSARQGNEQFF.

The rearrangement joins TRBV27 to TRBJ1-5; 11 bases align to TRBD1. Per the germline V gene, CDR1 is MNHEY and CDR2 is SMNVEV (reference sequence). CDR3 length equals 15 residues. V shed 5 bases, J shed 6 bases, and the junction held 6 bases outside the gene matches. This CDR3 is CASSPPGQGGQPQHF. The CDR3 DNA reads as TGTGCCAGCAGTCCCCCGGGACAGGGGGGTCAGCCCCAGCATTTT.

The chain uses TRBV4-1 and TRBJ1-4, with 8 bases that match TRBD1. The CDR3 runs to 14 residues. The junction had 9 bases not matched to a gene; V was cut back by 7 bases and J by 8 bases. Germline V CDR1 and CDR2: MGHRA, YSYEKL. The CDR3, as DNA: TGCGCCAGCACATCAGGGGGCGTTCAGGAAAAACTGTTTTTT. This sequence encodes CASTSGGVQEKLFF.

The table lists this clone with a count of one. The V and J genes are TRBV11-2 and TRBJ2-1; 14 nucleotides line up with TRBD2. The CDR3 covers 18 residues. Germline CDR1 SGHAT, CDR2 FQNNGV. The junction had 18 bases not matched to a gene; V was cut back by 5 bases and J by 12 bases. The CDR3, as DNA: TGTGCCAGCAGCCCCCCTAGGGGGGGTGGACTAGCGGGAGGCGGGCAGTTCTTC. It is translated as CASSPPRGGGLAGGGQFF.

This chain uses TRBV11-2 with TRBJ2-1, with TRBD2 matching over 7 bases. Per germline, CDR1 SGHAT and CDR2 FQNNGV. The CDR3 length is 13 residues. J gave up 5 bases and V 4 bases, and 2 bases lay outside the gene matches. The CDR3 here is CASSSSGNNEQFF. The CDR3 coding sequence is TGTGCCAGCAGCTCAAGCGGGAACAATGAGCAGTTCTTC.

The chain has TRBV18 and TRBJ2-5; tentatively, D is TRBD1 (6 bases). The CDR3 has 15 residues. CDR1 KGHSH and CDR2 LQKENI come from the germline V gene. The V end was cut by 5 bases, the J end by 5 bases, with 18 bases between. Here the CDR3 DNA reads TGTGCCAGCTCAAGCACACAGGGTACGCGGGAGACCCAGTACTTC. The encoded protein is CASSSTQGTRETQYF.

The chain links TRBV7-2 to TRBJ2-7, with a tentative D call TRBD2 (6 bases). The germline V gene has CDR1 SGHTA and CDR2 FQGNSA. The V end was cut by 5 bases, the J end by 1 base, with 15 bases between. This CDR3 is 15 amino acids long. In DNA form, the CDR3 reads TGTGCCAGCAGCGACGGGACTTCCCTTTCCTACGAGCAGTACTTC. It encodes CASSDGTSLSYEQYF.

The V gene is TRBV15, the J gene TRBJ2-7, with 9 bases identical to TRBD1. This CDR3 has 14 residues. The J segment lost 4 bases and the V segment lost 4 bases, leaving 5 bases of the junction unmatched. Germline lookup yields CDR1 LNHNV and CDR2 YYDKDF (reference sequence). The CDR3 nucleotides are TGTGCCACCAGCATTGGGGGACAGGGTTACGAGCAGTACTTC. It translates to CATSIGGQGYEQYF.

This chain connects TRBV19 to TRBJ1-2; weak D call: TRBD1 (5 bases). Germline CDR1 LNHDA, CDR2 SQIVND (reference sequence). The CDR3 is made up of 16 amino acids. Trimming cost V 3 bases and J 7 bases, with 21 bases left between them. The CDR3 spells CASSIGRTSTLAGYTF. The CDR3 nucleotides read TGTGCCAGTAGTATTGGGCGGACAAGCACTTTGGCTGGCTACACCTTC.

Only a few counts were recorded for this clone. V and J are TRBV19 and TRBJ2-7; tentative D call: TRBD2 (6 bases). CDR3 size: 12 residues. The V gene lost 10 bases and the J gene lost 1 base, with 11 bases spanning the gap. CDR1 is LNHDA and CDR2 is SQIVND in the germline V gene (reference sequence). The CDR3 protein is CATRDWSYEQYF. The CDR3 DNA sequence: TGTGCCACCCGGGACTGGTCCTACGAGCAGTACTTC.

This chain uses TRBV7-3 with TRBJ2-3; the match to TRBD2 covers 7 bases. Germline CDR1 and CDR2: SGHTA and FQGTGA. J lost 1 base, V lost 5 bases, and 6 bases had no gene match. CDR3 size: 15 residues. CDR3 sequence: CASSRTSLGTDTQYF. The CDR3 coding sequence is TGTGCCAGCAGCCGGACTAGTCTCGGCACAGATACGCAGTATTTT.

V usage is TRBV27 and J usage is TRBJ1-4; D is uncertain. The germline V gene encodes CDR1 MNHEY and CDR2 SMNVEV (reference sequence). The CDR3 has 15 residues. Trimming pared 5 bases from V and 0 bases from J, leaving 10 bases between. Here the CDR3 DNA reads TGTGCCAGCAGTCGCGGCGTCTCAACTAATGAAAAACTGTTTTTT. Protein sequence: CASSRGVSTNEKLFF.